Following are 17 T cell receptor beta chains from one sample sequenced in a study of neurological immune-mediated disorders (dated by TCRdb to between 2017 and 2020). This sample's time point label indicates: longitudinal time-point 2. Libraries were made using 5' RACE. Sequenced on an Illumina HiSeq 2500. TCRdb applied fastp at Q25 and MiXCR to the public reads, then kept only in-frame beta chains. Entries are consolidated by CDR3 protein sequence, retaining the most common genes and DNA. The sample includes 100,000 or so distinct CDR3 sequences, with 13% observed a single time. Jointly, the top ten make up under 6% of the sample. The material sequenced was PBMCs. These receptors were obtained from a female donor with HTLV-1-associated myelopathy (HAM/TSP).

This clonotype was recorded at least ten times. V and J are TRBV6-6 and TRBJ2-3; no reliable D call. V was shortened by 2 bases and J by 0 bases, with 3 bases between the two germline ends. CDR3 length equals 13 residues. The V gene's germline CDR1 is MNHNY and CDR2 SVGAGI (reference sequence). The CDR3 DNA follows: TGTGCCAGCAGTTACCGCAGCACAGATACGCAGTATTTT. Amino acids: CASSYRSTDTQYF.

CDR3 bases: TGTGCCAGCAGCATCGGGACAGGGGGAGAAAAACTGTTTTTT. Amino acids: CASSIGTGGEKLFF. This chain links TRBV6-6 with TRBJ1-4; 11 nucleotides line up with TRBD1. In germline, CDR1 is MNHNY, CDR2 SVGAGI (reference sequence). V lost 6 bases and J lost 8; bases outside the gene matches: 5. The CDR3 consists of 14 residues.

At least ten counts were recorded for this clonotype. The chain recombines TRBV24-1 with TRBJ2-1; possibly TRBD1 for D (5 bases). Trimming removed 0 bases from V and 0 bases from J, with 11 bases in between. This CDR3 is 17 amino acids long. In germline, CDR1 is KGHDR, CDR2 SFDVKD. CDR3 DNA: TGTGCCACCAGTGATTTGAAAGGGGCAGGCTCCTACAATGAGCAGTTCTTC. This gives the protein CATSDLKGAGSYNEQFF.

In this sample, this clonotype turned up many times. The chain recombines TRBV21-1 with TRBJ1-1; TRBD1 is the table's D call and was not checked against the DNA. TRBV21-1 is described as a pseudogene. CDR3 length equals 15 residues. Here the CDR3 DNA reads TGTGCCAGCAGCATCCGGACACAAGGCTCCGGTGAAGCTTTCTTT. As protein: CASSIRTQGSGEAFF.

This clonotype was seen many times. This chain links TRBV20-1 with TRBJ2-5; D call uncertain. There are 16 residues in the CDR3. Trimming took off 4 bases at V and 1 base at J, with 19 bases between the two ends. Germline CDR1 reads DFQATT; CDR2 reads SNEGSKA (reference sequence). CDR3 nucleotides: TGCAGTGCTAATCCGCATAGTACGCTATTCCAAGAGACCCAGTACTTC. It specifies CSANPHSTLFQETQYF.

This clonotype was counted many times. The CDR3 is CSASPGTGYQETQYF. CDR3 DNA sequence: TGCAGTGCCAGCCCCGGGACAGGGTACCAAGAGACCCAGTACTTC. The gene calls are TRBV20-1 and TRBJ2-5, with 9 bases fitting TRBD1. The germline CDR1 and CDR2 sequences are DFQATT and SNEGSKA (reference sequence). The V segment lost 6 bases and the J segment 0 bases; nucleotides outside the gene matches: 8. The CDR3 extends over 15 amino acids.

The V and J genes are TRBV6-5 and TRBJ1-2; maybe TRBD1 (5 bases). Germline CDR1 is MNHEY and CDR2 is SVGAGI. V lost 5 bases, J lost 4 bases, and 17 bases lay in between. This CDR3 is built from 15 residues. CDR3: CASSPAGGGVYGYTF. CDR3 DNA sequence: TGTGCCAGCAGTCCCGCGGGGGGAGGGGTCTATGGCTACACCTTC.

This clonotype was observed at least ten times. The V and J genes are TRBV5-1 and TRBJ2-3; D unresolved. In germline, CDR1 is SGHRS, CDR2 YFSETQ. The CDR3 runs 15 residues. V was shortened by 0 bases and J by 2 bases, with 10 bases between the two germline ends. The CDR3, as DNA: TGCGCCAGCAGCTTGGTTCCGGGTGTCACAGATACGCAGTATTTT. Protein sequence: CASSLVPGVTDTQYF.

This clonotype was picked up many times. This chain joins TRBV14 and TRBJ1-1; possibly TRBD1 for D (5 bases). CDR1 and CDR2 (germline): SGHDN, FVKESK. The CDR3 totals 13 residues. Trimming cost V 5 bases and J 0 bases, with 7 bases left between them. The CDR3: CASSGHLNTEAFF. Written as DNA, the CDR3 is TGTGCCAGCAGCGGACATTTGAACACTGAAGCTTTCTTT.

This clonotype was seen ten or more times. V gene TRBV20-1 combines with J gene TRBJ2-2; possible D gene TRBD2, 7 bases. The V gene's germline CDR1 is DFQATT and CDR2 SNEGSKA (reference sequence). V was clipped by 6 bases and J by 9 bases, with 29 bases between them. The CDR3 spans 17 residues. CDR3: CSAQGAGLQGKGRELFF. CDR3 nucleotide sequence: TGCAGTGCCCAGGGAGCGGGATTACAGGGAAAAGGCCGGGAGCTGTTTTTT.

This clonotype was detected ten times or more. A read error may account for a junction end that differs from germline. The gene calls are TRBV20-1 and TRBJ2-2; D unclear. The CDR3 has 17 residues. Per germline, CDR1 DFQATT and CDR2 SNEGSKA (reference sequence). CDR3 sequence (DNA): TGCAGTGCCAGAGCTCCGGGTCGAGTCGCGAACACCGGGGAGCTGTTTTTT. It is translated as CSARAPGRVANTGELFF.

A few counts support this clonotype. The chain employs TRBV5-1 and TRBJ2-3, with D possibly TRBD1 on 5 matching bases. Germline V gene lookup returns CDR1 SGHRS and CDR2 YFSETQ. The CDR3 is made up of 17 amino acids. V gave up 2 bases and J gave up 1 base, with 17 bases separating them. In DNA form, the CDR3 reads TGCGCCAGCAGCTTCCAGGGCGCGATTCGAGGCACAGATACGCAGTATTTT. Protein: CASSFQGAIRGTDTQYF. Using reference TRBV5-1 and TRBJ2-3 for the parts outside the CDR3, the full variable domain is KAGVTQTPRYLIKTRGQQVTLSCSPISGHRSVSWYQQTPGQGLQFLFEYFSETQRNKGNFPGRFSGRQFSNSRSEMNVSTLELGDSALYLCASSFQGAIRGTDTQYFGPGTRLTVL.

The chain joins TRBV5-1 to TRBJ2-5; 9 bases map to TRBD1. The trim removed 5 bases at V and 3 bases at J, leaving 8 bases unmatched. Germline values: CDR1 SGHRS, CDR2 YFSETQ. The CDR3 covers 15 residues. The DNA of the CDR3 is TGCGCCAGCAGTTTCAATACAGGGGGCGAAGAGACCCAGTACTTC. Encoded protein: CASSFNTGGEETQYF.

This clonotype was found many times. The chain has TRBV21-1 and TRBJ2-7; TRBD2 is the table's D call, not checked against the DNA. TRBV21-1 is tagged as a pseudogene. The CDR3 loop spans 15 amino acids. The CDR3 nucleotides are TGTGCCAGCAGCAAAAGGGACTCCTCCTCCTACGAGCAGTACTTC. This codes for CASSKRDSSSYEQYF.

This clonotype was seen ten or more times. V usage is TRBV10-3 and J usage is TRBJ2-1; no clear D gene. CDR1 and CDR2 (germline): ENHRY, SYGVKD. The germline V and J ends were trimmed by 10 bases and 7 bases, with 14 bases remaining between them. The CDR3 covers 12 residues. The CDR3 is CATRREANEQFF. CDR3 DNA: TGTGCCACCCGACGAGAGGCGAATGAGCAGTTCTTC.

At least ten counts were recorded for this clonotype. CDR3 amino acids: CAIRGTGELNEQFF. CDR3 sequence (DNA): TGTGCCATCAGGGGGACAGGGGAACTCAATGAGCAGTTCTTC. V usage is TRBV10-3 and J usage is TRBJ2-1; 10 bases fit TRBD1. CDR3 length equals 14 residues. Germline CDR1 is ENHRY and CDR2 is SYGVKD. J lost 6 bases, V lost 6 bases, and 5 bases had no gene match.

This clonotype was seen ten or more times. The CDR3 region has the DNA TGTGCCAGCAGCCCTAAGCATATACGCCGGATAAATTCACCCCTCCACTTT. Translation gives CASSPKHIRRINSPLHF. The gene calls are TRBV4-2 and TRBJ1-6; D not certain. CDR1 is LGHNA and CDR2 is YNFKEQ in the germline V gene. CDR3 size: 17 residues. The V end lost 4 bases, the J end lost 7 bases, and 20 bases lay between the germline ends.